The present T cell receptor beta chain was sequenced within a study of T cells in Graves' hyperthyroidism and ophthalmopathy. The study's findings and limits: A 13 V-J signature model discriminated ophthalmopathy versus stable hyperthyroidism. Most thyroid clonotypes expanded above 0.001 appeared in blood too.

This clonotype was seen ten or more times. Its antigen is as yet unknown. Based on clinical symptoms, serum thyroxine and TRAb, thyroid ultrasound and orbital computed tomography, diagnoses were reached. RNA transcripts served as the template for amplifying TCR beta CDR3 regions. A set of HTBI primers served as the primers for a first-round RT-PCR of the TCR CDR3. TCRdb reprocessed the multiplex PCR reads via MiXCR and lists one record per CDR3 protein. The sample holds about 520,000 distinct CDR3 sequences, approximately 25% seen once. The sequenced sample was blood. The clonotype originates from a woman aged 25 to 39 with Graves' ophthalmopathy.

The CDR3 here is CASSIAAMYQETQYF. CDR3 nucleotides: TGTGCCAGTAGTATAGCGGCCATGTACCAAGAGACCCAGTACTTC. The rearrangement joins TRBV19 to TRBJ2-5; D is unclear. This CDR3 is 15 amino acids long. V lost 1 base to trimming and J lost 0 bases, with 9 bases between them. Germline assignment: CDR1 LNHDA and CDR2 SQIVND (reference sequence).